The T cell receptor beta chain under discussion was sequenced for a study of blood T cell repertoires in COVID-19. This CDR3 contains 16 residues. Germline CDR1 reads KGHSH; CDR2 reads LQKENI. V dropped 3 bases and J dropped 3; count of bases not matched to a gene: 8. Assay: immunoSEQ multiplex PCR; the TCRdb copy retains only in-frame clones and omits some. The sample records roughly 250,000 clones, around 90% being singletons. Sequencing used PBMCs or T cells enriched from blood (not recorded which). The source is a woman aged 40-49 years with acute COVID-19. V gene TRBV18 combines with J gene TRBJ1-2; 9 bases match TRBD1. The CDR3 nucleotides are TGTGCCAGCTCACCGTGGGACAGGGCGGTGGACTATGGCTACACCTTC. Its protein is CASSPWDRAVDYGYTF.